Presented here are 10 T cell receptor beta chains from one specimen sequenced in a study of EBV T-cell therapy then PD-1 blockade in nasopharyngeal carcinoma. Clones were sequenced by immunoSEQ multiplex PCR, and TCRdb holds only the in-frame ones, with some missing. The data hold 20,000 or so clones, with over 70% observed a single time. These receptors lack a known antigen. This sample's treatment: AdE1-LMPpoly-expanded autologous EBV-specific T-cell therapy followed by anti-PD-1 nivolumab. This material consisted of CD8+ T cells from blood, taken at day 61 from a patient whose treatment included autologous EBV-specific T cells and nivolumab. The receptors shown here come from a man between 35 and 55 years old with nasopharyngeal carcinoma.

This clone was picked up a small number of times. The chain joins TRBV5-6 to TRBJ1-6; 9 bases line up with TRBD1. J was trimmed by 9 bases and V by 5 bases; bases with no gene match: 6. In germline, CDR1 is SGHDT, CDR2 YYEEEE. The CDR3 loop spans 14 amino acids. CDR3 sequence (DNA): TGTGCCAGCAGGGACAGGGGTGTAGCTTCACCCCTCCACTTT. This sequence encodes CASRDRGVASPLHF.

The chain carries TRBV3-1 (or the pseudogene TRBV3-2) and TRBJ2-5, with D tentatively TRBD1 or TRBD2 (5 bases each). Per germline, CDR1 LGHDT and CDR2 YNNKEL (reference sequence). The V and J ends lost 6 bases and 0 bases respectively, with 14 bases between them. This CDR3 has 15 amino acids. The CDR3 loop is CASSRTGTDQETQYF. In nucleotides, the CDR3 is TGTGCCAGCAGTCGCACCGGGACGGACCAAGAGACCCAGTACTTC.

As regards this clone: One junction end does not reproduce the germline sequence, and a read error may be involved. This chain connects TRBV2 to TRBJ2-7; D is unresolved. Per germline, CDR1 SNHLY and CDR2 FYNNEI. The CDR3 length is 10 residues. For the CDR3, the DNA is TGTGCCAGCAGCAAGTACGGGCAGTACTTC. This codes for CASSKYGQYF. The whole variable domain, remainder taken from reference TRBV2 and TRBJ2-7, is EPEVTQTPSHQVTQMGQEVILRCVPISNHLYFYWYRQILGQKVEFLVSFYNNEISEKSEIFDDQFSVERPDGSNFTLKIRSTKLEDSAMYFCASSKYGQYFGPGTRLTVT.

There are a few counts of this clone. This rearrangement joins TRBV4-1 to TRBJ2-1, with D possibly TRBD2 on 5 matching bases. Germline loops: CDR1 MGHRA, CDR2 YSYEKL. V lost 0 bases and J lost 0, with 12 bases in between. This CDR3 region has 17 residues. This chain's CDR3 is CASSQDSLADSYNEQFF. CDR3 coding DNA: TGCGCCAGCAGCCAAGATAGCCTAGCCGACTCCTACAATGAGCAGTTCTTC.

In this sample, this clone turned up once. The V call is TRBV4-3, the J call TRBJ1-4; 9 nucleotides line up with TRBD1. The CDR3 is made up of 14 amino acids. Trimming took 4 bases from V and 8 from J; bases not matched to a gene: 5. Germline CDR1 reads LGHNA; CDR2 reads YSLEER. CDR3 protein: CASSLWTGDEKLFF. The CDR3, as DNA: TGCGCCAGCAGCCTTTGGACAGGGGACGAAAAACTGTTTTTT.

The CDR3 reads CASSYSSESYEQYF. The CDR3 DNA sequence: TGTGCCAGCAGTTACTCGTCTGAATCCTACGAGCAGTACTTC. The V and J genes are TRBV6-2 or TRBV6-3 and TRBJ2-7; D is ambiguous. Looked up from germline, CDR1 is MNHEY and CDR2 is SVGEGT. V was pared by 0 bases and J by 1 base, with 7 bases between. This CDR3 is built from 14 residues.

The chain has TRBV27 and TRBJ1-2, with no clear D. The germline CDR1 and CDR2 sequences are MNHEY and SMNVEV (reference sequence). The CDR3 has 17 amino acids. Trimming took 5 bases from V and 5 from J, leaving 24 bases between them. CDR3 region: CASSPPGVRRLNYGYTF. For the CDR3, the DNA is TGTGCCAGCAGTCCGCCCGGTGTGAGACGACTCAATTATGGCTACACCTTC.

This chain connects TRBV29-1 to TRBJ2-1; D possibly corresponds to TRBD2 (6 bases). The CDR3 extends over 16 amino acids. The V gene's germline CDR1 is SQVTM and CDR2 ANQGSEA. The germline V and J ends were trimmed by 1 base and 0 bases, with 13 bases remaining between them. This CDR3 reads CSVEGGESSSYNEQFF. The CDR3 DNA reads TGCAGCGTTGAAGGGGGGGAGTCGAGCTCCTACAATGAGCAGTTCTTC.

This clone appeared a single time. The CDR3, as DNA: TGTGCCACTACTAAGACAGGGGGGTCCTTTAACTATGGCTACACCTTC. Translation: CATTKTGGSFNYGYTF. The chain combines TRBV27 with TRBJ1-2, with 9 positions matching TRBD1. The junction had 13 bases not matched to a gene; V was cut back by 10 bases and J by 1 base. Germline assignment: CDR1 MNHEY and CDR2 SMNVEV (reference sequence). The CDR3 length is 16 residues.

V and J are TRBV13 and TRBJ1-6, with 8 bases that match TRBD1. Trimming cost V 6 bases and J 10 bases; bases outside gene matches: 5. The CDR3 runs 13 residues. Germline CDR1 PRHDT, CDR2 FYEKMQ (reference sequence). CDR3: CASRRTGKSPLHF. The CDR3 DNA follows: TGTGCCAGCAGGCGGACAGGGAAGTCACCCCTCCACTTT.